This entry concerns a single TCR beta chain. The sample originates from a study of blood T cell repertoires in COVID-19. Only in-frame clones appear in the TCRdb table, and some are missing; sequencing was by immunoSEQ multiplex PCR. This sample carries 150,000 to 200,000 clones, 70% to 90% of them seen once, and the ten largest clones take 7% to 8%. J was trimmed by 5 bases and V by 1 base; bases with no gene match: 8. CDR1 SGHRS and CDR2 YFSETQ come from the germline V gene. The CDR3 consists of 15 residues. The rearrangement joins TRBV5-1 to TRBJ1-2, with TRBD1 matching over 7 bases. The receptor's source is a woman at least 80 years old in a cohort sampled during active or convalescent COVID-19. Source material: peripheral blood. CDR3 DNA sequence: TGCGCCAGCAGCTTGCATCCTGGACAGGAGTATGGCTACACCTTC. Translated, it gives CASSLHPGQEYGYTF.